The subject of this entry is one TCR beta chain. Participant ages covered about 18 to 100 years across around 25 US areas. Each participant's cohort was designated according to participant-reported clinical history. Among Cohort 3 donors, those recovered had two negative PCRs, clearance, or symptom resolution. The authors' processing: Researchers report that nucleated cell counts were estimated from reference gene primer amplification. TCRdb's copy holds only in-frame clones and misses some; the assay was immunoSEQ multiplex PCR. D and trimming come from the DNA, and the V and J calls and clone size come from that table. Counted here are about 210,000 clones, roughly four fifths occurring once; the ten biggest clones make up around 9.2%. The data derive from a study of blood T cell repertoires in COVID-19. The CDR3 has 16 amino acids. Looked up from germline, CDR1 is KGHDR and CDR2 is SFDVKD. With V trimmed by 4 bases and J by 6 bases, 6 bases remained unmatched.

The J gene is TRBJ2-1, the V gene TRBV24-1; 12 bases are shared with TRBD2. Sequencing was carried out using PBMCs or T cells enriched from blood (not recorded which). This TCR was sampled from a man aged 35-49 years who had recovered from COVID-19. The CDR3 DNA reads as TGTGCCACCAGTGACCTGACTAGCGGGAGTCCCAATGAGCAGTTCTTC. It yields the protein CATSDLTSGSPNEQFF.